This T cell receptor beta chain was identified in a study of T cells in Graves' hyperthyroidism and ophthalmopathy. Findings of the study overall: Most thyroid clonotypes expanded above 0.001 were also detected in blood.

Stable hyperthyroidism: no ophthalmopathy progression over 18 months of follow-up. Participants, patients aged 18 to 65, had newly diagnosed hyperthyroidism with a duration under 2 months. Researchers barred patients who had uncontrolled infection, other autoimmune disease, pregnancy or lactation. This clonotype was detected ten times or more. What it binds is unknown. CDR1 MNHNS and CDR2 SASEGT come from the germline V gene. The CDR3 extends over 14 amino acids. Unmatched junction bases numbered 4, after V lost 7 bases and J lost 0 bases. TCR beta CDR3 regions were amplified from RNA. HTBI primers drove first-round RT-PCR of the TCR CDR3. TCRdb passed the multiplex PCR reads through MiXCR, listing each CDR3 protein once. The sample includes some 510,000 distinct CDR3 sequences, under 25% of them seen just once.

The sequence derives from a man younger than 35 with Graves' hyperthyroidism. The sample was blood. The chain uses TRBV6-1 and TRBJ1-1, with 8 bases identical to TRBD1. CDR3: CASKGRGLNTEAFF. CDR3 coding DNA: TGTGCCAGCAAGGGCAGGGGGCTGAACACTGAAGCTTTCTTT.